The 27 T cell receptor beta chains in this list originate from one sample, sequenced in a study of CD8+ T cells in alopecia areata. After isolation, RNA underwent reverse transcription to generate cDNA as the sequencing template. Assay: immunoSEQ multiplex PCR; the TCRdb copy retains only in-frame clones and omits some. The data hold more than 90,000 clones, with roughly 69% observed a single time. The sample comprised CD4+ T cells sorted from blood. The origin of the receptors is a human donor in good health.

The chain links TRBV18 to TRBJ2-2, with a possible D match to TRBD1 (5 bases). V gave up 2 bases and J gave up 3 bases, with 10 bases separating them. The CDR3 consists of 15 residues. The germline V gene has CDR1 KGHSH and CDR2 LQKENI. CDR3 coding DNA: TGTGCCAGCTCACCAACGGCAGGGCACACCGGGGAGCTGTTTTTT. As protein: CASSPTAGHTGELFF.

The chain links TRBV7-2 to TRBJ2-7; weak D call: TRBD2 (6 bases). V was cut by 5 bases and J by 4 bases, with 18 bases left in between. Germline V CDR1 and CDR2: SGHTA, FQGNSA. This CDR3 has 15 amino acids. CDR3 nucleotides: TGTGCCAGCAGCACCCGAGAAGGGAGGCAATACGAGCAGTACTTC. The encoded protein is CASSTREGRQYEQYF.

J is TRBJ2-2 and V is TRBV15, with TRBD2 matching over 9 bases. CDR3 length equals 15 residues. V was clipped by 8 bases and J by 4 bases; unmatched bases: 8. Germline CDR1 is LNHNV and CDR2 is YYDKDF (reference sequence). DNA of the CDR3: TGTGCCACCGGAGGGAGCGGGGGGACCACCGGGGAGCTGTTTTTT. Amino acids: CATGGSGGTTGELFF.

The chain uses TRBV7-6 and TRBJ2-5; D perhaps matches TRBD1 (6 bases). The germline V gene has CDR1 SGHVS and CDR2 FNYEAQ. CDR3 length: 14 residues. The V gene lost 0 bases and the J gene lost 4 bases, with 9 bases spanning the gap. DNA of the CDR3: TGTGCCAGCAGCTTAGCGGGGGCCGGAGAGACCCAGTACTTC. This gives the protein CASSLAGAGETQYF.

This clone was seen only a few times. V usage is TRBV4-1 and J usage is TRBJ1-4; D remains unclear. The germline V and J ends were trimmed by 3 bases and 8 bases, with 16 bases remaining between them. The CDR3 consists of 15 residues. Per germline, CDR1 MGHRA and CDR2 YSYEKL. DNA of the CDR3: TGCGCCAGCAGCCAGTCATCCATTAACAGCGAAAAACTGTTTTTT. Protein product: CASSQSSINSEKLFF.

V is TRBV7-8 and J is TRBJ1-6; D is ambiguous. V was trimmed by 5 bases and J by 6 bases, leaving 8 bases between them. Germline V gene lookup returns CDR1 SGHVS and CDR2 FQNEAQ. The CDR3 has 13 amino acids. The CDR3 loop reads CASSPGPNSPLHF. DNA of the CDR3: TGTGCCAGCAGCCCCGGACCTAATTCACCCCTCCACTTT.

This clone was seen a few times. The CDR3, as DNA: TGCGCCAGCAGCTTTACAGGGGAAGAGACCCAGTACTTC. Residues: CASSFTGEETQYF. The V call is TRBV5-1, the J call TRBJ2-5; 7 positions agree with TRBD1. Trimming at V came to 2 bases and at J to 3 bases, leaving 1 base not matched to a gene. This CDR3 comprises 13 residues. Germline lookup yields CDR1 SGHRS and CDR2 YFSETQ.

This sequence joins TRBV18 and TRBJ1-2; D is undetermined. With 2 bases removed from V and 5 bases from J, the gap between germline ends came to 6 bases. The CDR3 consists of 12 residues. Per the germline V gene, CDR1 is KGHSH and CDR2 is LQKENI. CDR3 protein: CASSPGDYGYTF. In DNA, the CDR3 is TGTGCCAGCTCACCAGGGGATTATGGCTACACCTTC.

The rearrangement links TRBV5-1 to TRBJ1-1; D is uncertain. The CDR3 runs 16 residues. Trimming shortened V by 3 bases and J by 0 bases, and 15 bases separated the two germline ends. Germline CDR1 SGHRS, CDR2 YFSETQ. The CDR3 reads CASSSPGSTVNTEAFF. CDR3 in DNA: TGCGCCAGCAGCTCACCGGGAAGCACGGTGAACACTGAAGCTTTCTTT.

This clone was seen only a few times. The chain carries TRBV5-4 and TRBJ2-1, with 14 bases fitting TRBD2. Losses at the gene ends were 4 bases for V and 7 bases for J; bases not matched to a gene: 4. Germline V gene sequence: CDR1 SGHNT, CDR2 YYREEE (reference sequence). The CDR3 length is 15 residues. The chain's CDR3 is CASSPRTSGGNEQFF. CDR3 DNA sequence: TGTGCCAGCAGCCCCCGGACTAGCGGGGGGAATGAGCAGTTCTTC.

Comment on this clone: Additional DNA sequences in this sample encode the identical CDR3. The CDR3 sequence: CSVGSGSYEQYF. The CDR3 region has the DNA TGCAGCGTCGGGTCAGGTTCCTACGAGCAGTACTTC. This sequence joins TRBV29-1 and TRBJ2-7, with D unresolved. The CDR3 sequence is 12 residues long. The V and J ends lost 6 bases and 1 base respectively, with 10 bases between them. Germline CDR1 SQVTM, CDR2 ANQGSEA.

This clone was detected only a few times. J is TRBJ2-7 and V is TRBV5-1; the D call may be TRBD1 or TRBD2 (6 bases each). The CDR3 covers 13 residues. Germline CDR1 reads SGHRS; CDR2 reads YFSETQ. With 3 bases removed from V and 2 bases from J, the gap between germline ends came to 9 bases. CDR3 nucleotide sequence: TGCGCCAGCAGCTCGGGGGCTCCCTACGAGCAGTACTTC. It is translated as CASSSGAPYEQYF.

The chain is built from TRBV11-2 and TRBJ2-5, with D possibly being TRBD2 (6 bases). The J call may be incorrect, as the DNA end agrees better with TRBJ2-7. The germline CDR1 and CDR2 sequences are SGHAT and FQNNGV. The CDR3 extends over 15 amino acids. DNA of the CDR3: TGTGCCAGCAGCTTAGCGGACCGGAGGGTCTACGAGCAGTACTTC. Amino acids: CASSLADRRVYEQYF.

The CDR3 loop reads CASSPTGRHTEAFF. As DNA, the CDR3 is TGTGCCAGCAGTCCGACAGGACGCCACACTGAAGCTTTCTTT. This rearrangement joins TRBV2 to TRBJ1-1; a possible D gene is TRBD1 (6 bases). Germline V gene data show CDR1 as SNHLY and CDR2 as FYNNEI. This CDR3 region has 14 residues. Trimming took 5 bases from V and 3 from J, leaving 13 bases between them. Full variable domain (remainder filled in from reference TRBV2 and TRBJ1-1): EPEVTQTPSHQVTQMGQEVILRCVPISNHLYFYWYRQILGQKVEFLVSFYNNEISEKSEIFDDQFSVERPDGSNFTLKIRSTKLEDSAMYFCASSPTGRHTEAFFGQGTRLTVV.

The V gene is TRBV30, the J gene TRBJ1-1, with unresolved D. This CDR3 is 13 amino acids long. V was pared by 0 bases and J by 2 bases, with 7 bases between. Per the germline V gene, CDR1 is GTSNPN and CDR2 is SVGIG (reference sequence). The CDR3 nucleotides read TGTGCCTGGAGTGTCGGGTATAACACTGAAGCTTTCTTT. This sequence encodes CAWSVGYNTEAFF.

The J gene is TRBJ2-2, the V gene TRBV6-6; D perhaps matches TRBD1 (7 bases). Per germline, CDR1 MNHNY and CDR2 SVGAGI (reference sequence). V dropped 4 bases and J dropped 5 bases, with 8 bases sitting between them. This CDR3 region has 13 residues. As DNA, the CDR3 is TGTGCCAGCAGTTCAGGGGGGACCGGGGAGCTGTTTTTT. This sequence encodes CASSSGGTGELFF.

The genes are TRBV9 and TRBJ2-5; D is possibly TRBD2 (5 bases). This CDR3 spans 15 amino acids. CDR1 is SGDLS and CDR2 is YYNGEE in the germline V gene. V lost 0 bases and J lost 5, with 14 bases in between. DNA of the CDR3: TGTGCCAGCAGCGTAGGAACTAGGCGGATGGAGACCCAGTACTTC. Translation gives CASSVGTRRMETQYF.

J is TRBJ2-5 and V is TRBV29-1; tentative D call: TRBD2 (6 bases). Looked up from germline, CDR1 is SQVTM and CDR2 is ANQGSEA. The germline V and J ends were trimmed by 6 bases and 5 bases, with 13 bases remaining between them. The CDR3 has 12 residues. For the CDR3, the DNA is TGCAGCGTACGCCGGGACTCGGAGACCCAGTACTTC. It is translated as CSVRRDSETQYF.

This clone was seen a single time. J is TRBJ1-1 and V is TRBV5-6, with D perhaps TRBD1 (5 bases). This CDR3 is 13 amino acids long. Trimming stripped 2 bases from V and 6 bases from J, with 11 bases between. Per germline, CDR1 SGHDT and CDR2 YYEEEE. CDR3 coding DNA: TGTGCCAGCAGCTTCCAGGGTTCCTCTGAAGCTTTCTTT. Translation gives CASSFQGSSEAFF.

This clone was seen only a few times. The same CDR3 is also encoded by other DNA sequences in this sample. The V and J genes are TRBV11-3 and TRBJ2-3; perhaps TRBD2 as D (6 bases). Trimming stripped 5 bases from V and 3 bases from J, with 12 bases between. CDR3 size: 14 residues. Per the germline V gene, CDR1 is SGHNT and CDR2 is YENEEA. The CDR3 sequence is CASSPRGTTDTQYF. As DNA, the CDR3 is TGTGCCAGCAGCCCGCGCGGGACTACAGATACGCAGTATTTT.

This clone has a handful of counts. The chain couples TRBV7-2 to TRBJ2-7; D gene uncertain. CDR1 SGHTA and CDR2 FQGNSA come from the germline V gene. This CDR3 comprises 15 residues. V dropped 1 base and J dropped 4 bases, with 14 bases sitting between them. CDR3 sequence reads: CASSLGLARSYEQYF. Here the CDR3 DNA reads TGTGCCAGCAGCTTAGGGTTAGCAAGGTCGTACGAGCAGTACTTC.

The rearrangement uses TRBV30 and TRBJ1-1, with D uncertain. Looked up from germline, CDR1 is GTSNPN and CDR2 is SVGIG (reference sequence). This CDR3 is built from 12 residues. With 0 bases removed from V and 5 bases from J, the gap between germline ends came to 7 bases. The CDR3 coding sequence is TGTGCCTGGAGTGTGCCCGGAACTGAAGCTTTCTTT. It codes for CAWSVPGTEAFF.

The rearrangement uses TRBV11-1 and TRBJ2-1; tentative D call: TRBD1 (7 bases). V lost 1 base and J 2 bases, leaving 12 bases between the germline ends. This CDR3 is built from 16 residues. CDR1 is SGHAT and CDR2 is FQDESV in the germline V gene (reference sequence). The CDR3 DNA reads TGTGCCAGCAGCTTAGGGCAGGGGGGTACCTACAATGAGCAGTTCTTC. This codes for CASSLGQGGTYNEQFF.

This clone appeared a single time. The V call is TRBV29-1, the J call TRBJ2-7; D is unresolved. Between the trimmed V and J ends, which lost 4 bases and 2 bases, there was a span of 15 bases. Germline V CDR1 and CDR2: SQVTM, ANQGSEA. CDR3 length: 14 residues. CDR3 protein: CSVAEPVSAYEQYF. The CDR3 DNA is TGCAGCGTTGCCGAGCCGGTGTCAGCCTACGAGCAGTACTTC.

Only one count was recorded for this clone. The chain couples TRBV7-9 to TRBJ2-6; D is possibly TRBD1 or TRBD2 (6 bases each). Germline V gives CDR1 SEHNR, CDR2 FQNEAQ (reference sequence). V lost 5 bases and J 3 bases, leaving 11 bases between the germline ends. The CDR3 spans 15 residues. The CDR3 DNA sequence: TGTGCCAGCAGCCCACAGGGAGGTGGGGCCAACGTCCTGACTTTC. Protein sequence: CASSPQGGGANVLTF.

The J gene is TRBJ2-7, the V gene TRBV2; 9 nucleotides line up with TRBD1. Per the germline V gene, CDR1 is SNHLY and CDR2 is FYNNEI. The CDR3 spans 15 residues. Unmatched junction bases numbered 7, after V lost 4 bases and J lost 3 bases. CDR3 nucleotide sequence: TGTGCCAGCAGTGCACAAGGGACAGGGATCTACGAGCAGTACTTC. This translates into CASSAQGTGIYEQYF.

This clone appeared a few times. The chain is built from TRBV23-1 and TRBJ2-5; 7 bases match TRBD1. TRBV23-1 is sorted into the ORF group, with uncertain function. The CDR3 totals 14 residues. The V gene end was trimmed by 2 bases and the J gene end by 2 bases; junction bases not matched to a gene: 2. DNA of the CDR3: TGCGCCAGCAGTCAAGACAGGGATCAAGAGACCCAGTACTTC. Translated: CASSQDRDQETQYF.